This passage covers 23 T cell receptor beta chains from one sample sequenced in a study of blood T cell repertoires in COVID-19. The assay was immunoSEQ multiplex PCR, and TCRdb's table has in-frame clones only and misses some. The table has a few hundred thousand clones, roughly 85% seen once; the top ten hold around 6%. Sample: PBMCs or T cells enriched from blood (not recorded which). These receptors all come from a woman aged 25 to 39 who had recovered from COVID-19.

In this sample, this clone turned up a few times. The chain joins TRBV4-3 to TRBJ1-1; D may be TRBD1 (6 bases). Germline V gene sequence: CDR1 LGHNA, CDR2 YSLEER. The CDR3 loop spans 17 amino acids. Trimming took 1 base from V and 1 from J, leaving 16 bases between them. The CDR3 DNA follows: TGCGCCAGCAGCCAAGGCCCGCGAGGGGGACCGAACACTGAAGCTTTCTTT. It codes for CASSQGPRGGPNTEAFF.

This chain joins TRBV9 and TRBJ2-3; possibly TRBD1 for D (5 bases). Germline-derived CDR1 and CDR2 are SGDLS and YYNGEE. V was clipped by 0 bases and J by 2 bases, with 10 bases between them. The CDR3 totals 15 residues. CDR3 DNA: TGTGCCAGCAGCGTAGTTACAGGAGCCACAGATACGCAGTATTTT. Its protein is CASSVVTGATDTQYF.

V usage is TRBV30 and J usage is TRBJ2-5, with TRBD1 identical over 7 bases. V gave up 2 bases and J gave up 0 bases; unmatched junction bases: 9. This CDR3 comprises 16 residues. Germline V gives CDR1 GTSNPN, CDR2 SVGIG (reference sequence). This chain's CDR3 is CAWSPKGAPNQETQYF. The CDR3 nucleotides are TGTGCCTGGAGTCCGAAGGGGGCGCCGAACCAAGAGACCCAGTACTTC.

J is TRBJ2-1 and V is TRBV5-5; D remains ambiguous. The CDR3 is made up of 15 amino acids. CDR1 and CDR2 (germline): SGHKS, YYEKEE (reference sequence). Trimming shortened V by 0 bases and J by 2 bases, and 9 bases separated the two germline ends. Here the CDR3 reads CASSLAVPAYNEQFF. In nucleotides, the CDR3 is TGTGCCAGCAGCTTGGCGGTACCGGCCTACAATGAGCAGTTCTTC.

CDR3 loop: CASSESSGSTEAFF. CDR3 DNA: TGCGCCAGCAGTGAGTCCTCGGGGAGCACTGAAGCTTTCTTT. This chain links TRBV10-2 with TRBJ1-1; no definite D call. Trimming cost V 0 bases and J 4 bases, with 9 bases left between them. The CDR3 spans 14 residues. Germline V CDR1 and CDR2: WSHSY, SAAADI.

For this clone: The same CDR3 arises from other DNA sequences in this sample as well. This chain joins TRBV30 and TRBJ1-5; D is possibly TRBD1 (5 bases). V was pared by 2 bases and J by 5 bases, with 10 bases between. The CDR3 totals 13 residues. The V gene's germline CDR1 is GTSNPN and CDR2 SVGIG (reference sequence). CDR3 bases: TGTGCCTGGAGTCCCGGGGGGGATCAGCCCCAGCATTTT. It yields the protein CAWSPGGDQPQHF.

The chain joins TRBV7-6 to TRBJ1-1; TRBD1 agrees at 10 bases. CDR3 size: 15 residues. The V segment lost 5 bases and the J segment 4 bases; nucleotides outside the gene matches: 7. Germline-derived CDR1 and CDR2 are SGHVS and FNYEAQ. The DNA of the CDR3 is TGTGCCAGCAGCGACAGGGGGCTAATGTCCACTGAAGCTTTCTTT. It specifies CASSDRGLMSTEAFF.

The CDR3 DNA reads as TGTGCCAGCAGCCCTTATACAGGGGGCGGTGGCTACACCTTC. Its translation: CASSPYTGGGGYTF. This chain uses TRBV2 with TRBJ1-2, with 9 bases that match TRBD1. The J segment lost 7 bases and the V segment lost 6 bases, leaving 9 bases of the junction unmatched. The CDR3 extends over 14 amino acids. CDR1 and CDR2 from the germline V gene are SNHLY and FYNNEI.

The V and J genes are TRBV11-1 and TRBJ2-2, with 7 nucleotides matching TRBD1. This CDR3 is built from 15 residues. Per the germline V gene, CDR1 is SGHAT and CDR2 is FQDESV (reference sequence). V was clipped by 1 base and J by 4 bases; unmatched bases: 3. CDR3 sequence reads: CASSLGQGVTGELFF. In nucleotides, the CDR3 is TGTGCCAGCAGCTTAGGACAGGGTGTCACCGGGGAGCTGTTTTTT. Supplemented by reference TRBV11-1 and TRBJ2-2, the full variable domain reads EAEVAQSPRYKITEKSQAVAFWCDPISGHATLYWYRQILGQGPELLVQFQDESVVDDSQLPKDRFSAERLKGVDSTLKIQPAELGDSAMYLCASSLGQGVTGELFFGEGSRLTVL.

The J gene is TRBJ1-2, the V gene TRBV3-1 (or the pseudogene TRBV3-2); 10 nucleotides match TRBD1. Germline CDR1 LGHDT, CDR2 YNNKEL (reference sequence). The CDR3 extends over 17 amino acids. V gave up 2 bases and J gave up 0 bases; unmatched junction bases: 6. In DNA form, the CDR3 reads TGTGCCAGCAGCCAACTATTGGGGACAGGGGCTAACTATGGCTACACCTTC. It translates to CASSQLLGTGANYGYTF.

This clone has just a few counts. In the same sample, other DNA sequences code for this CDR3. The chain uses TRBV30 and TRBJ1-2; the D gene is possibly TRBD1 (6 bases). The germline V gene has CDR1 GTSNPN and CDR2 SVGIG (reference sequence). V gave up 0 bases and J gave up 7 bases, with 9 bases separating them. This CDR3 has 12 residues. CDR3 in DNA: TGTGCCTGGAGTGTACGAGGGGGTGGCTACACCTTC. Translating gives CAWSVRGGGYTF.

J is TRBJ2-1 and V is TRBV19; D possibly corresponds to TRBD2 (7 bases). Deletions cut 5 bases from V and 7 bases from J, with 27 bases between. The V gene's germline CDR1 is LNHDA and CDR2 SQIVND (reference sequence). The CDR3 loop spans 18 amino acids. CDR3 sequence: CASSPTFAGAPGWNEQFF. CDR3 sequence (DNA): TGTGCCAGTAGTCCCACGTTTGCGGGGGCCCCCGGGTGGAATGAGCAGTTCTTC. The whole variable domain, filled in from reference TRBV19 and TRBJ2-1, reads DGGITQSPKYLFRKEGQNVTLSCEQNLNHDAMYWYRQDPGQGLRLIYYSQIVNDFQKGDIAEGYSVSREKKESFPLTVTSAQKNPTAFYLCASSPTFAGAPGWNEQFFGPGTRLTVL.

The rearrangement uses TRBV7-2 and TRBJ1-2; tentative D call: TRBD1 (5 bases). V lost 0 bases and J lost 3, with 8 bases in between. The CDR3 totals 14 residues. Germline CDR1 reads SGHTA; CDR2 reads FQGNSA. CDR3 sequence: CASSLADNYYGYTF. The CDR3 nucleotides are TGTGCCAGCAGCTTAGCGGACAACTACTATGGCTACACCTTC.

The chain is built from TRBV5-1 and TRBJ1-2; 7 bases match TRBD1. The V and J ends lost 5 bases and 0 bases, in that order; junction bases with no gene match: 13. CDR1 is SGHRS, CDR2 YFSETQ, per germline. The CDR3 sequence is 17 residues long. The CDR3 region is CASSPRTGNLANYGYTF. CDR3 in DNA: TGCGCCAGCAGTCCTCGGACAGGAAACCTAGCTAACTATGGCTACACCTTC.

This clone was seen a few times. The chain employs TRBV6-2 or TRBV6-3 and TRBJ1-1; no firm D call. The ends were cut back, 4 bases at V and 0 bases at J, with 18 bases in the middle. This CDR3 contains 17 residues. CDR1 and CDR2 from the germline V gene are MNHEY and SVGEGT. The CDR3 region is CASSFTRIGRMNTEAFF. The DNA for the CDR3 is TGTGCCAGCAGTTTTACTCGAATCGGGAGGATGAACACTGAAGCTTTCTTT.

This clone was recorded once. The V and J genes are TRBV15 and TRBJ1-5; D is unresolved. CDR1 and CDR2 (germline): LNHNV, YYDKDF (reference sequence). V was pared by 3 bases and J by 2 bases, with 5 bases between. This CDR3 comprises 13 residues. CDR3 coding DNA: TGTGCCACCAGCAGCGAGGGCAATCAGCCCCAGCATTTT. It translates to CATSSEGNQPQHF.

The V and J genes are TRBV9 and TRBJ2-2; D not certain. Trimming removed 4 bases from V and 0 bases from J, with 10 bases in between. The CDR3 loop spans 15 amino acids. Germline V gene sequence: CDR1 SGDLS, CDR2 YYNGEE. CDR3 residues: CASSLLAANTGELFF. The CDR3 nucleotides read TGTGCCAGCAGCCTACTCGCCGCGAACACCGGGGAGCTGTTTTTT.

V usage is TRBV30 and J usage is TRBJ1-3; TRBD1 might be the D (6 bases). Trimming stripped 4 bases from V and 0 bases from J, with 16 bases between. This CDR3 has 16 residues. Germline-derived CDR1 and CDR2 are GTSNPN and SVGIG (reference sequence). The CDR3 DNA is TGTGCCTGGACCCTCAGGGGCGTACTCTCTGGAAACACCATATATTTT. Amino acid sequence: CAWTLRGVLSGNTIYF.

This rearrangement joins TRBV7-9 to TRBJ2-7, with D perhaps matching TRBD1 (5 bases). Germline lookup yields CDR1 SEHNR and CDR2 FQNEAQ (reference sequence). V lost 2 bases and J lost 1, with 6 bases in between. The CDR3 has 13 residues. The DNA for the CDR3 is TGTGCCAGCAGCTTAAGACAGTCCTACGAGCAGTACTTC. Its translation: CASSLRQSYEQYF.

V usage is TRBV4-2 and J usage is TRBJ2-7; no definite D call. Trimming removed 2 bases from V and 0 bases from J, with 5 bases in between. This CDR3 spans 13 amino acids. CDR1 and CDR2 (germline): LGHNA, YNFKEQ. The CDR3 loop reads CASSQQVSYEQYF. CDR3 bases: TGTGCCAGCAGCCAACAGGTCTCCTACGAGCAGTACTTC.

This chain connects TRBV20-1 to TRBJ1-2; D is uncertain. From germline, CDR1 is DFQATT and CDR2 SNEGSKA (reference sequence). V was shortened by 6 bases and J by 3 bases, with 8 bases between the two germline ends. The length of the CDR3 is 11 residues. The CDR3 region is CSAFGDYGYTF. In DNA form, the CDR3 reads TGCAGTGCGTTCGGAGACTATGGCTACACCTTC.

This CDR3 reads CASRAGYTEAFF. CDR3 nucleotide sequence: TGTGCCAGTAGAGCGGGGTACACTGAAGCTTTCTTT. The chain has TRBV19 and TRBJ1-1; the D is unclear. CDR3 length: 12 residues. Germline values: CDR1 LNHDA, CDR2 SQIVND (reference sequence). The V end was cut by 6 bases, the J end by 3 bases, with 8 bases between.

This clone has a count of ten or more. This specimen includes other DNA sequences encoding the same CDR3. This chain joins TRBV12-3 or TRBV12-4 and TRBJ1-4; no definite D call. V was shortened by 6 bases and J by 5 bases, with 7 bases between the two germline ends. The CDR3 is 12 amino acids. The CDR3 nucleotides are TGTGCCAGCAGCCCCTCGAATGAAAAACTGTTTTTT. It specifies CASSPSNEKLFF.